This T cell receptor (beta chain) is from a study of blood T cell repertoires in COVID-19. Study-wide background: Nucleic acid was either cDNA or gDNA, and it came from T cells, B-cell-depleted T cells, or PBMCs.

Repertoires were generated with immunoSEQ multiplex PCR, while TCRdb's copy carries only in-frame clones and drops some. The data show roughly 150,000 clones, 80% to 90% seen once. J was trimmed by 1 base and V by 4 bases; bases with no gene match: 1. The germline V gene encodes CDR1 SGDLS and CDR2 YYNGEE. The CDR3 contains 14 residues. The TCR sequence derives from a middle-aged woman with acute or convalescent COVID-19. The sequenced material came from peripheral blood. The chain has TRBV9 and TRBJ1-4; TRBD1 matches at 7 bases. CDR3 protein: CASSRDRTNEKLFF. CDR3 nucleotide sequence: TGTGCCAGCAGCCGGGACAGAACTAATGAAAAACTGTTTTTT.